This T cell receptor (beta chain) was sequenced during a study of blood T cells in healthy people across ages. The study's findings and limits: Both higher diversity and more naive CD4+ cells marked long-lived donors when set against aged donors.

There are 18 residues in the CDR3. Germline V gene sequence: CDR1 SGHRS, CDR2 YFSETQ. Unmatched junction bases numbered 8, after V lost 0 bases and J lost 0 bases. This clonotype was detected only a few times. The antigen is not known. Being one base from a much bigger clone, this may be a read error. The use of a sample-barcoded 5' primer and a J-beta primer mix characterized a second PCR of roughly 7 to 12 cycles. Each cDNA was tagged by a template-switch adaptor containing 12 random nucleotides. TCRdb called the 5' RACE reads again in MiXCR, with one record for every CDR3 protein. The table has fewer than 800,000 distinct CDR3 sequences, approximately 31% seen once. Collection of ten milliliters of peripheral blood was performed for each donor.

The sample consisted of blood. This clonotype was obtained from an elderly woman in good health. The chain uses TRBV5-1 and TRBJ2-1; 8 bases align to TRBD2. The CDR3 DNA reads as TGCGCCAGCAGCTTGGCTCGGGGGGGCCAAATCTCCTACAATGAGCAGTTCTTC. This translates into CASSLARGGQISYNEQFF.